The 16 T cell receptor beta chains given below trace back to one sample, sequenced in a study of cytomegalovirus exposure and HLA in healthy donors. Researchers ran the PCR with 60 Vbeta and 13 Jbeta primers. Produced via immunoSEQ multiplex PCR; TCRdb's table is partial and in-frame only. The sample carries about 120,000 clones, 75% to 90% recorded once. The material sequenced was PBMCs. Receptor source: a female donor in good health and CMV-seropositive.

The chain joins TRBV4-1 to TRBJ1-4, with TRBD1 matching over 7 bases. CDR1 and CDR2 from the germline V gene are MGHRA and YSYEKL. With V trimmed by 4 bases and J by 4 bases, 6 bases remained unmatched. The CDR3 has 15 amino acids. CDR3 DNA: TGCGCCAGCAGCCCGGGACAGAACAATAATGAAAAACTGTTTTTT. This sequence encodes CASSPGQNNNEKLFF.

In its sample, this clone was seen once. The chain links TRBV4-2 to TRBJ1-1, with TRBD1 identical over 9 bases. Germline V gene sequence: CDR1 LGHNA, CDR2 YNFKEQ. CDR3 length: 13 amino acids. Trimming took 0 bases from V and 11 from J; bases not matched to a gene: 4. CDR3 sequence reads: CASSQDNRGPAFF. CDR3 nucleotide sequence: TGTGCCAGCAGCCAAGATAACAGGGGGCCGGCTTTCTTT.

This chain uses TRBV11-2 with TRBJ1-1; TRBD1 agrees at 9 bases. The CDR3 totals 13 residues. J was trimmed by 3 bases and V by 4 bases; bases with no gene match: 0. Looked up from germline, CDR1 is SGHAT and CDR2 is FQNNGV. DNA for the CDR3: TGTGCCAGCAGCTGGACAGGGGACACTGAAGCTTTCTTT. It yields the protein CASSWTGDTEAFF.

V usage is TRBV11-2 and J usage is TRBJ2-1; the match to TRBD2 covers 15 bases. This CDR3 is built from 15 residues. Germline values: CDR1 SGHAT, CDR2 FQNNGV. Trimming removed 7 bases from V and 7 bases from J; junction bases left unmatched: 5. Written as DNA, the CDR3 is TGTGCCAGCACAAGGACTAGCGGGGGGGCAAATGAGCAGTTCTTC. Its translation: CASTRTSGGANEQFF.

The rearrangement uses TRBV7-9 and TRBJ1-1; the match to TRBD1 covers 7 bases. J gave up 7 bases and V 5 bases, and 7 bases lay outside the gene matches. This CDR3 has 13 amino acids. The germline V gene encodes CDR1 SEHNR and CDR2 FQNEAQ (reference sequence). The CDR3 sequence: CASSGSRDSEAFF. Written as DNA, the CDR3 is TGTGCCAGCAGCGGTAGTAGGGACAGTGAAGCTTTCTTT.

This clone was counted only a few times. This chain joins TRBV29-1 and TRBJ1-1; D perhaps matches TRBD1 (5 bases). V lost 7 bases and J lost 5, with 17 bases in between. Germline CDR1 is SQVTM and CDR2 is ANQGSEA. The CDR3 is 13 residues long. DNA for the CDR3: TGCAGCGCCGGTTCGACGGGGGGGACTGAAGCTTTCTTT. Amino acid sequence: CSAGSTGGTEAFF.

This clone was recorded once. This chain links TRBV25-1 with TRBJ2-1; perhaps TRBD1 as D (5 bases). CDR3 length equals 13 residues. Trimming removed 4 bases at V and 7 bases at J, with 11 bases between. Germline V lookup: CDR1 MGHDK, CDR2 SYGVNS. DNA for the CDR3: TGTGCCAGCAGTGGACAGACAGCTAATGAGCAGTTCTTC. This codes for CASSGQTANEQFF.

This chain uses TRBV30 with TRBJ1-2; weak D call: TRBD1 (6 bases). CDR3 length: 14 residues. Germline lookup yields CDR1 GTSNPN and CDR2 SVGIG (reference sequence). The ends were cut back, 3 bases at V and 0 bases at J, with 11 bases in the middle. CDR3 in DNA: TGTGCCTGGAGACAGGGCTATCCTAACTATGGCTACACCTTC. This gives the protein CAWRQGYPNYGYTF.

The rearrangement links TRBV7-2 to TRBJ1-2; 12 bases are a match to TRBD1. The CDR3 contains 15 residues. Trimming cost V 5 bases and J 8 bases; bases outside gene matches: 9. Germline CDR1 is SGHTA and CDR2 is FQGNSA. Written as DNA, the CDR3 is TGTGCCAGCAGCCCACGGTCGGGACAGGGGGCCGGCTACACCTTC. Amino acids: CASSPRSGQGAGYTF.

The CDR3 loop reads CASSLHLGPGANTGELFF. The CDR3 DNA reads TGTGCCAGCAGCCTTCATCTGGGGCCAGGGGCGAACACCGGGGAGCTGTTTTTT. The chain uses TRBV4-2 and TRBJ2-2, with D possibly being TRBD1 (6 bases). Between the trimmed V and J ends, which lost 4 bases and 0 bases, there was a span of 18 bases. Looked up from germline, CDR1 is LGHNA and CDR2 is YNFKEQ. The CDR3 loop spans 18 amino acids.

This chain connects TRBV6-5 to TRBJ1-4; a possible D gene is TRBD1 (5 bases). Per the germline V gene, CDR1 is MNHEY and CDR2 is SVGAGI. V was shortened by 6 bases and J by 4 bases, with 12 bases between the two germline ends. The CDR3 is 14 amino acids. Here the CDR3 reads CASSRRQLNEKLFF. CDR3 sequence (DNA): TGTGCCAGCAGCCGTCGACAGCTTAATGAAAAACTGTTTTTT.

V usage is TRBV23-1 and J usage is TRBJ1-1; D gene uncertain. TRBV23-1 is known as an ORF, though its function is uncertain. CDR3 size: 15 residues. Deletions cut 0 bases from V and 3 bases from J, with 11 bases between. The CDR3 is CASSQSIGLYTEAFF. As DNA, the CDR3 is TGCGCCAGCAGTCAATCGATAGGACTTTACACTGAAGCTTTCTTT.

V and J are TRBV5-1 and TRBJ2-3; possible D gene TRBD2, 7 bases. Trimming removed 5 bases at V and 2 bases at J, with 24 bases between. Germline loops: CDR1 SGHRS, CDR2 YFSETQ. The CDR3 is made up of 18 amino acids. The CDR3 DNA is TGCGCCAGCAGGTTTGAGGGTGGGGCGGGGGCCCCCACAGATACGCAGTATTTT. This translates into CASRFEGGAGAPTDTQYF.

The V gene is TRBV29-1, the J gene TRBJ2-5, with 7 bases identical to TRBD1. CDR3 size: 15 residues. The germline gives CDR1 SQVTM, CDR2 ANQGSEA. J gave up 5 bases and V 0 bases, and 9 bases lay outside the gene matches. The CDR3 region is CSVEDGRGGVETQYF. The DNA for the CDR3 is TGCAGCGTTGAAGATGGGAGAGGGGGCGTGGAGACCCAGTACTTC.

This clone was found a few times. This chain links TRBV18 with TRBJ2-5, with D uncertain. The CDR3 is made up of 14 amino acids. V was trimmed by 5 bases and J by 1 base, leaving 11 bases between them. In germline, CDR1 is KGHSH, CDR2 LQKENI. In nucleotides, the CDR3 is TGTGCCAGCTCATCTTCGGCAGGCCAAGAGACCCAGTACTTC. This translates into CASSSSAGQETQYF.

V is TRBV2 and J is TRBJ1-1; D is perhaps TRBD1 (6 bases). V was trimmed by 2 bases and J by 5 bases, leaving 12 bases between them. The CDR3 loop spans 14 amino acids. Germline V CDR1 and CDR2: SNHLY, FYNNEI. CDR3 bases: TGTGCCAGCAGTGAATTAGGGGGATGGACTGAAGCTTTCTTT. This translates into CASSELGGWTEAFF.